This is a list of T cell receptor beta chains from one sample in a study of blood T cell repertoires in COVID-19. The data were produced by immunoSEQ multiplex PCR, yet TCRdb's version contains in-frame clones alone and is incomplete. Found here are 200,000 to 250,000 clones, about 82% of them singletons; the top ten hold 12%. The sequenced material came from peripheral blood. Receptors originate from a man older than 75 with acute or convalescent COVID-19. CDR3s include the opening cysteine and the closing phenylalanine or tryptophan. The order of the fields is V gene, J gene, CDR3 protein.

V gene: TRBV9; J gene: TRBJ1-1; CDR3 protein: CASSAVGMNTEAFF
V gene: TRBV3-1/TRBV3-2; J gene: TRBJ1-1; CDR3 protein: CASSQAPTGNTEAFF
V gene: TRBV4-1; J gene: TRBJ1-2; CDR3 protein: CASSQDGAGFEGYTF
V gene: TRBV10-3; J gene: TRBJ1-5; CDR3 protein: CAISESASGREPQHF
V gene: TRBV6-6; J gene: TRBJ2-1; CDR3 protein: CATRGSGNNEQFF
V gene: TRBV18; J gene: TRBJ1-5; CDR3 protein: CASSPAGDSNQPQHF
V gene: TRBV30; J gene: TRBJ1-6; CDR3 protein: CAWSPARGWGLHF
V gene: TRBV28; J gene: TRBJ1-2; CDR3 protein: CASSDSSNYGYTF
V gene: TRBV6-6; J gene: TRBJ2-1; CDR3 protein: CASRLDRERGNEQFF
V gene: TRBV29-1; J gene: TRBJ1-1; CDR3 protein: CSVGQVLNTEAFF
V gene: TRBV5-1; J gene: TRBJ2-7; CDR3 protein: CASSWTSGSGYEQYF
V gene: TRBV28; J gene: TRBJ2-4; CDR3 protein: CASSLTGGGKNIQYF
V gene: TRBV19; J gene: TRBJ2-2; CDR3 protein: CASSNRQGNTGELFF
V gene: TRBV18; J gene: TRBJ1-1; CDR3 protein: CASSPPSGAGAEAFF
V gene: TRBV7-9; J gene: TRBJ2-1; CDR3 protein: CASSLRDLNNEQFF
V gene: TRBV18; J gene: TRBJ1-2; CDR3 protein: CAITKHWRYGYTF
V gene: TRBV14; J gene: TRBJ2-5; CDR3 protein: CASSQGAGGSETQYF
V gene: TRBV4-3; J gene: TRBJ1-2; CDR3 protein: CASSQETGNYGYTF
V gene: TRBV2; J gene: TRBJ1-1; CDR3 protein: CASNTALGQGYTEAFF
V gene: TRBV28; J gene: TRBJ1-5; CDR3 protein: CASSLGGQFQPQHF
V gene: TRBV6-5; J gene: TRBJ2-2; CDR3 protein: CASRRDRVAGELFF
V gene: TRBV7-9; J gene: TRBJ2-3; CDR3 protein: CASSLAEAYTQYF
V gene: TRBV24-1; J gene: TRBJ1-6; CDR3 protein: CATSVVNNSALHF
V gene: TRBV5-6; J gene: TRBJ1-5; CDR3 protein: CASSLGGVQSNQPQHF
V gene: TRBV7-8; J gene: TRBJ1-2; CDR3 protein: CASSPLTPTGGYGYTF